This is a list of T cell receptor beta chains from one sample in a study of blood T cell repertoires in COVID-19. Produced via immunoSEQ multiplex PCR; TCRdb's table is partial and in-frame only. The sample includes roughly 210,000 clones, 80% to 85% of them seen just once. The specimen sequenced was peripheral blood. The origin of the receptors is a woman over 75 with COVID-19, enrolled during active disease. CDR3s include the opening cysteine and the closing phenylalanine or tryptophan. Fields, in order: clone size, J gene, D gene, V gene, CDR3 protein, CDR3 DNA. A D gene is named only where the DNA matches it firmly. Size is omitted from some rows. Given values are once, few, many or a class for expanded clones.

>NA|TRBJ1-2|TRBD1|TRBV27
CASSLSRTGNYGYTF
TGTGCCAGCAGTTTATCCAGGACAGGGAACTATGGCTACACCTTC
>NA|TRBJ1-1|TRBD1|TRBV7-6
CASFRDRGGTEAFF
TGTGCCTCCTTCCGGGACAGGGGAGGCACTGAAGCTTTCTTT
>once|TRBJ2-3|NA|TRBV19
CASSNRGTDTQYF
TGTGCCAGTAGTAACCGCGGCACAGATACGCAGTATTTT
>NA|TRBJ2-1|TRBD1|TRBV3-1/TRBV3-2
CASRPGQGYEQFF
TGTGCCAGCAGGCCGGGACAGGGCTATGAGCAGTTCTTC
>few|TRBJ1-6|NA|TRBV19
CASSVGDRYNSPLHF
TGTGCCAGTAGTGTGGGAGACAGGTATAATTCACCCCTCCACTTT
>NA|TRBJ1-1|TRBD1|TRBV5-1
CASRQGAQGTEAFF
TGCGCCAGCAGACAGGGGGCGCAGGGCACTGAAGCTTTCTTT
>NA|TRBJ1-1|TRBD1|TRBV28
CASRGQGVEGAEAFF
TGTGCCAGCAGGGGACAGGGGGTTGAGGGAGCTGAAGCTTTCTTT
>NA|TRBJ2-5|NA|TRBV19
CASSTPSVSRKETQYF
TGTGCCAGCAGTACCCCATCGGTTTCAAGAAAAGAGACCCAGTACTTC
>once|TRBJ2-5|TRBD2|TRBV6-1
CASSDSGGAWETQYF
TGTGCCAGCAGTGATAGCGGGGGGGCCTGGGAGACCCAGTACTTC
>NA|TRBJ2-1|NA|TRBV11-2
CASTFLSRGQGFYEQFF
TGTGCCAGCACCTTTTTAAGTAGGGGACAAGGGTTTTATGAGCAGTTCTTC
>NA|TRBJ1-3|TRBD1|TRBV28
CASSFGWDRSNTIYF
TGTGCCAGCAGTTTCGGTTGGGACAGGTCAAACACCATATATTTT
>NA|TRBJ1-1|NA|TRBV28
CASSFPQSNTEAFF
TGTGCCAGCAGTTTCCCACAGAGTAACACTGAAGCTTTCTTT
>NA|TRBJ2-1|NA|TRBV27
CASSPWGGDEQFF
TGTGCCAGCAGCCCATGGGGGGGCGATGAGCAGTTCTTC
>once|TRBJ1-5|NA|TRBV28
CASTGTNNQPQHF
TGTGCCAGCACCGGGACAAACAATCAGCCCCAGCATTTT
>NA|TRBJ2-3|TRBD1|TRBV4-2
CASSDGAGTASFDTQYF
TGTGCCAGCAGCGACGGCGCCGGGACAGCCTCATTTGATACGCAGTATTTT
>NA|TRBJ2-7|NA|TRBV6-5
CASSYRDLFYEQYF
TGTGCCAGCAGTTACCGGGACTTATTCTACGAGCAGTACTTC
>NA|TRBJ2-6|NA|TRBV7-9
CASSLLGTGANVLTF
TGTGCCAGCAGCTTGCTCGGTACTGGGGCCAACGTCCTGACTTTC
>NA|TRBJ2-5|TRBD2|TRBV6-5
CASRASSGGEKTQYF
TGTGCCAGCAGAGCCTCTTCCGGGGGGGAAAAGACCCAGTACTTC
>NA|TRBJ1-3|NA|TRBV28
CASSLSGGGGNTIYF
TGTGCCAGCAGCTTGAGCGGGGGGGGTGGAAACACCATATATTTT
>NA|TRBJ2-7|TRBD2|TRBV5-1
CASSTQLTGGGNEQYF
TGCGCCAGCAGCACACAATTAACGGGCGGGGGTAACGAGCAGTACTTC
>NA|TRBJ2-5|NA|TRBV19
CASSIVRDWDQETQYF
TGTGCCAGTAGTATAGTCAGGGATTGGGACCAAGAGACCCAGTACTTC
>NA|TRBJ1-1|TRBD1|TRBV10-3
CAITTTGTGTEAFF
TGTGCCATCACAACAACCGGGACAGGCACTGAAGCTTTCTTT
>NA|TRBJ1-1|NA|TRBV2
CASSAGQTMNTEAFF
TGTGCCAGCAGCGCCGGACAGACCATGAACACTGAAGCTTTCTTT
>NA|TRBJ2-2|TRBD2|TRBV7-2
CASSLEALAGGPGELFF
TGTGCCAGCAGCTTAGAAGCCCTAGCGGGGGGGCCCGGGGAGCTGTTTTTT
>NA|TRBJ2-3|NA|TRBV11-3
CASSTQGDTQYF
TGTGCCAGCAGCACCCAGGGAGATACGCAGTATTTT
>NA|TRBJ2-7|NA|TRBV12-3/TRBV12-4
CASSLMREQYF
TGTGCCAGCAGTTTAATGAGGGAGCAGTACTTC
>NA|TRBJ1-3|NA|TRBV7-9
CASSPGESGGNTIYF
TGTGCCAGCAGCCCGGGGGAAAGCGGTGGAAACACCATATATTTT
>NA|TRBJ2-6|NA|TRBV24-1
CATSDVQGSGANVLTF
TGTGCCACCAGTGATGTACAGGGCTCTGGGGCCAACGTCCTGACTTTC
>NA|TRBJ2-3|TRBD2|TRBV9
CASSVGGTSGTDTQYF
TGTGCCAGCAGCGTAGGTGGGACTAGCGGCACAGATACGCAGTATTTT
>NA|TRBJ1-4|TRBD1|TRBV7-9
CASSLGTGGNSANEKLFF
TGTGCCAGCAGCTTAGGGACAGGGGGGAATTCTGCTAATGAAAAACTGTTTTTT
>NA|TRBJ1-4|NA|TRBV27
CASSFRGINEKLFF
TGTGCCAGCAGTTTCAGGGGAATTAATGAAAAACTGTTTTTT
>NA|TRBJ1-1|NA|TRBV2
CASSNDRGTEAFF
TGTGCCAGCAGCAACGACCGAGGCACTGAAGCTTTCTTT
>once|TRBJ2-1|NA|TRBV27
CASSPPRVRGKFDEQFF
TGTGCCAGCAGTCCCCCCCGAGTTAGGGGGAAGTTCGATGAGCAGTTCTTC
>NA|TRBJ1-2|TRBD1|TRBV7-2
CASSLDPGGYGYTF
TGTGCCAGCAGCTTAGATCCAGGGGGCTATGGCTACACCTTC
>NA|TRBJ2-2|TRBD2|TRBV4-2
CASSQGLAVNTGELFF
TGTGCCAGCAGCCAAGGACTAGCGGTGAACACCGGGGAGCTGTTTTTT
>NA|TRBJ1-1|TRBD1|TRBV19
CASSKTDRAASVAFF
TGTGCCAGTAGTAAGACGGACAGGGCGGCGTCGGTAGCTTTCTTT
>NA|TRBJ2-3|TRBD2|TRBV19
CASRYGGNTDTQYF
TGTGCCAGTAGATACGGGGGGAACACAGATACGCAGTATTTT
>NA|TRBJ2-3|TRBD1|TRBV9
CASSVAGQSRTDTQYF
TGTGCCAGCAGCGTAGCGGGACAGAGCCGCACAGATACGCAGTATTTT
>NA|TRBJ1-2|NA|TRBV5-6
CASSSRSGAVYGYTF
TGTGCCAGCAGCTCACGAAGTGGGGCTGTCTATGGCTACACCTTC
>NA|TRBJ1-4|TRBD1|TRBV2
CASRARDSHPLVATNEKLFF
TGTGCCAGCAGGGCCCGGGACAGCCACCCCCTAGTTGCAACTAATGAAAAACTGTTTTTT
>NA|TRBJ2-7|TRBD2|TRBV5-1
CASSQSRGGSYEQYF
TGCGCCAGCAGCCAGTCCCGGGGGGGGTCCTACGAGCAGTACTTC
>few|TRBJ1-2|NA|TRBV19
CASSIVTGNYGYTF
TGTGCCAGTAGTATAGTTACAGGGAACTATGGCTACACCTTC
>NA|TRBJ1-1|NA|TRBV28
CASKGQRTEAFF
TGTGCCAGCAAGGGACAACGGACTGAAGCTTTCTTT
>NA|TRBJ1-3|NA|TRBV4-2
CASSQEAGPITIYF
TGTGCCAGCAGCCAAGAGGCAGGCCCTATAACCATATATTTT
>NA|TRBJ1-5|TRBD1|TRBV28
CASSDRVKPQHF
TGTGCCAGCAGCGACAGGGTGAAGCCCCAGCATTTT
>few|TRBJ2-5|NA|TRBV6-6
CASSYSSGGGETQYF
TGTGCCAGCAGTTACTCTTCGGGGGGCGGGGAGACCCAGTACTTC